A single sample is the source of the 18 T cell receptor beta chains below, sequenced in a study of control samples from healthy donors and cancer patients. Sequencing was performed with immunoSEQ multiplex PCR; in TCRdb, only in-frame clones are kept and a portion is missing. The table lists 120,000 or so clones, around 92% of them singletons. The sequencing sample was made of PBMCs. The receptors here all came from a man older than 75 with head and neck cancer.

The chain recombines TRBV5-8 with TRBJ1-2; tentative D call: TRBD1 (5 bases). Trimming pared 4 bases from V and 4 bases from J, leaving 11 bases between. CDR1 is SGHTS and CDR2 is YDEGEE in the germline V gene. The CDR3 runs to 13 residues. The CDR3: CASSLGRPYGYTF. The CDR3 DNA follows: TGTGCCAGCAGCCTGGGGCGACCCTATGGCTACACCTTC.

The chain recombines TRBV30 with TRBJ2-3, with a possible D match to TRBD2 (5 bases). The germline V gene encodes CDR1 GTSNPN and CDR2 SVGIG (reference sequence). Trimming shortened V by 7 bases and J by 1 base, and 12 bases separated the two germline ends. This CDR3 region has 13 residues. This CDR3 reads CASSFGGTDTQYF. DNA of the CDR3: TGTGCCTCCTCCTTCGGGGGCACAGATACGCAGTATTTT.

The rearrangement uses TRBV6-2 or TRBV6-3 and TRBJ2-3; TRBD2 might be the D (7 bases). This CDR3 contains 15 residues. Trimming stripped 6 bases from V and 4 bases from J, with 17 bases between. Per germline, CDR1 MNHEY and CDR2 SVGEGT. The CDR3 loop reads CASSPTAGAPDTQYF. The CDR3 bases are TGTGCCAGCAGCCCCACGGCGGGGGCCCCAGATACGCAGTATTTT.

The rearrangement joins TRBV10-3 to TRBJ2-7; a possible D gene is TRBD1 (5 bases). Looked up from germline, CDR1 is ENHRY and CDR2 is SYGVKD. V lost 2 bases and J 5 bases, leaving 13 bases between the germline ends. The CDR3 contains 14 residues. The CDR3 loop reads CAISERRERDEQYF. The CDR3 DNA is TGTGCCATCAGTGAGCGCAGGGAAAGGGACGAGCAGTACTTC.

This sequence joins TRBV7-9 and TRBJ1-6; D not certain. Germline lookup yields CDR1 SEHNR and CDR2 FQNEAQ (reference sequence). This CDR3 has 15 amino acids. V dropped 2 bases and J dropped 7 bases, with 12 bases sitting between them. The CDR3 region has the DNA TGTGCCAGCAGCTTAAGGGATCAGGTGAATTCACCCCTCCACTTT. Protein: CASSLRDQVNSPLHF. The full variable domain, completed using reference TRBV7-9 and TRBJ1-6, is DTGVSQNPRHKITKRGQNVTFRCDPISEHNRLYWYRQTLGQGPEFLTYFQNEAQLEKSRLLSDRFSAERPKGSFSTLEIQRTEQGDSAMYLCASSLRDQVNSPLHFGNGTRLTVT.

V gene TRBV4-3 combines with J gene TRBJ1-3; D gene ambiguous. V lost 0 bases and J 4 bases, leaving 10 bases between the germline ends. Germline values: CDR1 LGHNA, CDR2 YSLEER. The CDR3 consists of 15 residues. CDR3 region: CASSQDVVGGNTIYF. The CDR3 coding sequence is TGCGCCAGCAGCCAAGATGTGGTTGGCGGAAACACCATATATTTT.

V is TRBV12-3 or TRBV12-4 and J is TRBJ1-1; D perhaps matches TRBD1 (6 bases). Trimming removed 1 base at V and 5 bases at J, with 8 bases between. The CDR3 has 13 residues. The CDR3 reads CASSLDRVTEAFF. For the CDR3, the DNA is TGTGCCAGCAGTTTAGACAGGGTAACTGAAGCTTTCTTT.

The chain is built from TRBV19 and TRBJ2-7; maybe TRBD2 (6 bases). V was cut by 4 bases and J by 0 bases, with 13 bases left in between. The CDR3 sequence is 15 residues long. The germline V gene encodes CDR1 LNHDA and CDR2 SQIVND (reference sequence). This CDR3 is CASSKRDFTSYEQYF. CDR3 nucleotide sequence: TGTGCCAGTAGTAAAAGGGACTTTACCTCCTACGAGCAGTACTTC.

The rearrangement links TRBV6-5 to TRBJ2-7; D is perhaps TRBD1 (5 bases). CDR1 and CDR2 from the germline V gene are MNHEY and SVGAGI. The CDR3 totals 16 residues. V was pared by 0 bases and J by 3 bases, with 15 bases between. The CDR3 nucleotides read TGTGCCAGCAGTTACTCGCTCCCTCAGGGTGACTACGAGCAGTACTTC. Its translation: CASSYSLPQGDYEQYF.

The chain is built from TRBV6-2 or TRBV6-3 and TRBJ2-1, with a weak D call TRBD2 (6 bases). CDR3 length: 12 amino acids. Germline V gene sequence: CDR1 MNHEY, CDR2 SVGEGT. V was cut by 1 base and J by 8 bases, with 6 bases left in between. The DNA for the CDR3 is TGTGCCAGCAGTTACTGGAGGGATGAGCAGTTCTTC. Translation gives CASSYWRDEQFF.

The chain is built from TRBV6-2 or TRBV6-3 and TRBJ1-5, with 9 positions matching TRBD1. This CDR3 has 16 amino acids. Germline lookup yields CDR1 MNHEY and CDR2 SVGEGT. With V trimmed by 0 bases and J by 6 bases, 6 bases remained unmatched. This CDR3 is CASSYSRGQGAQPQHF. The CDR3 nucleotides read TGTGCCAGCAGTTACTCGAGGGGACAGGGTGCTCAGCCCCAGCATTTT.

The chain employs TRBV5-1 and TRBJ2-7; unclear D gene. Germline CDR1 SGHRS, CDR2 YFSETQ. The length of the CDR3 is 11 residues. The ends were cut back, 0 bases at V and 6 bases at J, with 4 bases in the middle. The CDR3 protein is CASSLGGEQYF. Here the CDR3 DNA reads TGCGCCAGCAGCTTGGGGGGCGAGCAGTACTTC.

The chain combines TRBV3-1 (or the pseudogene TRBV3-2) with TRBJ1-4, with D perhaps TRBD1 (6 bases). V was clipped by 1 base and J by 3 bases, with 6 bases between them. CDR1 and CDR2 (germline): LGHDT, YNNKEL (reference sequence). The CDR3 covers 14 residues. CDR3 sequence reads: CASSQGTANEKLFF. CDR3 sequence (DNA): TGTGCCAGCAGCCAAGGGACAGCTAATGAAAAACTGTTTTTT.

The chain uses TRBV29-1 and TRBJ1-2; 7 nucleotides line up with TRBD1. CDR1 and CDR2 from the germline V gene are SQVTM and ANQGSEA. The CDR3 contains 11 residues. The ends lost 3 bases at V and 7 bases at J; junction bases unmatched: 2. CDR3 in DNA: TGCAGCGTTGACAGGGGGGTTGGCTACACCTTC. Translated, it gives CSVDRGVGYTF.

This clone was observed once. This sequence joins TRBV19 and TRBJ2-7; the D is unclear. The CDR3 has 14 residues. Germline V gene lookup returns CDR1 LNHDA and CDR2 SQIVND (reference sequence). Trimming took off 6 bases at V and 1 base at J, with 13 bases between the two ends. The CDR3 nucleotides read TGTGCCAGTAGCCCTCGTCTGAAGTCCTACGAGCAGTACTTC. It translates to CASSPRLKSYEQYF.

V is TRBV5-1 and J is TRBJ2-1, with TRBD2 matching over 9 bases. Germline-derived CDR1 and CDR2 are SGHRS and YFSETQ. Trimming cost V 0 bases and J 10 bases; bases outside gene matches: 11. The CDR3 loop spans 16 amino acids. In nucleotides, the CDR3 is TGCGCCAGCAGCTTGGGTCTCGGCGGGAGGGCAGGCGAGCAGTTCTTC. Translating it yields CASSLGLGGRAGEQFF.

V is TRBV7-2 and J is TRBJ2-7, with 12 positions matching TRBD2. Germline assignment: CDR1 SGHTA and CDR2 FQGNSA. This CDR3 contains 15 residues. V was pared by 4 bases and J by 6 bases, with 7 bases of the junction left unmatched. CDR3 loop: CASSSSGRAPSEQYF. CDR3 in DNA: TGTGCCAGCAGCTCTAGCGGGAGGGCCCCATCCGAGCAGTACTTC.

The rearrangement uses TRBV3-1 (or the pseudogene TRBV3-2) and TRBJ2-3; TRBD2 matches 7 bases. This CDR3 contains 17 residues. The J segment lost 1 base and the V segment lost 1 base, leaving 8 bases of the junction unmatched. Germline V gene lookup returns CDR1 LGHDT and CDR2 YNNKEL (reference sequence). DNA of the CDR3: TGTGCCAGCAGCCAAGGGGCTAGCGGATTTCGCACAGATACGCAGTATTTT. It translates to CASSQGASGFRTDTQYF.